Presented here are 13 T cell receptor beta chains from one specimen sequenced in a study of long-term antiretroviral therapy in people with HIV. Investigators performed immunoSEQ version v3.0 at survey level. Some clones are missing from TCRdb's copy, which holds only in-frame ones; the method was immunoSEQ multiplex PCR. Of 25,000 to 35,000 clones in the sample, around 90% were seen once. Source: unsorted PBMCs, taken 1.8 years after starting antiretroviral therapy. The receptors were sampled from a woman between 18 and 29 years old with HIV.

V usage is TRBV19 and J usage is TRBJ1-1, with unresolved D. Germline V CDR1 and CDR2: LNHDA, SQIVND (reference sequence). CDR3 length equals 14 residues. V was trimmed by 6 bases and J by 1 base, leaving 12 bases between them. This CDR3 is CASRPLRENTEAFF. DNA for the CDR3: TGTGCCAGTAGGCCCCTAAGAGAGAACACTGAAGCTTTCTTT.

The CDR3 sequence is CASSYSDILSDTQYF. CDR3 DNA: TGTGCCAGCAGTTACTCGGACATTTTATCGGATACGCAGTATTTT. V usage is TRBV6-5 and J usage is TRBJ2-3, with D possibly being TRBD1 (5 bases). V shed 0 bases and J shed 6 bases, with 13 bases lying between them. Germline CDR1 MNHEY, CDR2 SVGAGI. The CDR3 length is 15 residues.

The gene calls are TRBV7-9 and TRBJ2-3; D possibly corresponds to TRBD1 (6 bases). The CDR3 runs 15 residues. The germline gives CDR1 SEHNR, CDR2 FQNEAQ (reference sequence). The V gene lost 2 bases and the J gene lost 1 base, with 10 bases spanning the gap. The CDR3 sequence: CASSLLQGGTDTQYF. Here the CDR3 DNA reads TGTGCCAGCAGCTTACTACAGGGAGGCACAGATACGCAGTATTTT.

The chain is built from TRBV28 and TRBJ2-5; D might be TRBD2 (5 bases). CDR1 and CDR2 (germline): MDHEN, SYDVKM. The CDR3 is 16 amino acids. V was trimmed by 3 bases and J by 8 bases, leaving 22 bases between them. This CDR3 is CASSLLFAGYLETQYF. CDR3 DNA sequence: TGTGCCAGCAGTTTGCTCTTTGCGGGCTACCTGGAAACCCAGTACTTC.

V gene TRBV19 combines with J gene TRBJ1-2, with D perhaps TRBD1 (6 bases). V shed 0 bases and J shed 4 bases, with 12 bases lying between them. Per germline, CDR1 LNHDA and CDR2 SQIVND (reference sequence). The CDR3 has 15 amino acids. The CDR3 loop is CASSIEAGDAYGYTF. The DNA for the CDR3 is TGTGCCAGTAGTATAGAGGCAGGGGACGCCTATGGCTACACCTTC.

The chain has TRBV15 and TRBJ1-1, with a possible D match to TRBD1 (5 bases). Germline V lookup: CDR1 LNHNV, CDR2 YYDKDF (reference sequence). Trimming took off 0 bases at V and 11 bases at J, with 10 bases between the two ends. The length of the CDR3 is 12 residues. CDR3 sequence reads: CATSRELSGAFF. Here the CDR3 DNA reads TGTGCCACCAGCAGAGAGCTCTCAGGGGCTTTCTTT.

The gene calls are TRBV2 and TRBJ1-2; 7 nucleotides align to TRBD1. The CDR3 contains 15 residues. After removal of 2 bases from V and 8 bases from J, the junction contained 11 bases not matched to a gene. Germline CDR1 reads SNHLY; CDR2 reads FYNNEI. The CDR3 here is CASSEQGGNGWGYTF. The CDR3 DNA is TGTGCCAGCAGTGAACAGGGGGGGAACGGATGGGGCTACACCTTC.

The chain carries TRBV6-1 and TRBJ1-5, with a weak D call TRBD1 (5 bases). V lost 6 bases to trimming and J lost 4 bases, with 13 bases between them. This CDR3 spans 14 amino acids. Germline loops: CDR1 MNHNS, CDR2 SASEGT. The DNA of the CDR3 is TGTGCCAGCAGCACCAGGGATAAAAATCAGCCCCAGCATTTT. Translating it yields CASSTRDKNQPQHF.

This sequence joins TRBV9 and TRBJ1-2, with TRBD1 identical over 8 bases. The CDR3 loop spans 17 amino acids. Germline lookup yields CDR1 SGDLS and CDR2 YYNGEE. The trim removed 0 bases at V and 1 base at J, leaving 8 bases unmatched. The CDR3 DNA follows: TGTGCCAGCAGCGTAGAGAGGCAGGGGGCAGATAACTATGGCTACACCTTC. This encodes CASSVERQGADNYGYTF. The full variable domain, rest sourced from reference TRBV9 and TRBJ1-2, is DSGVTQTPKHLITATGQRVTLRCSPRSGDLSVYWYQQSLDQGLQFLIQYYNGEERAKGNILERFSAQQFPDLHSELNLSSLELGDSALYFCASSVERQGADNYGYTFGSGTRLTVV.

The chain uses TRBV5-5 and TRBJ1-1; D not resolved. The CDR3 has 11 amino acids. Germline CDR1 is SGHKS and CDR2 is YYEKEE (reference sequence). With 0 bases removed from V and 8 bases from J, the gap between germline ends came to 5 bases. In DNA, the CDR3 is TGTGCCAGCAGCTTGGTCAGGGAAGCTTTCTTT. It yields the protein CASSLVREAFF.

The CDR3 loop reads CASAGTGNQPQHF. The CDR3 bases are TGTGCCAGTGCAGGGACAGGCAATCAGCCCCAGCATTTT. This rearrangement joins TRBV6-5 to TRBJ1-5; TRBD1 aligns across 7 bases. The J segment lost 2 bases and the V segment lost 9 bases, leaving 4 bases of the junction unmatched. The CDR3 runs 13 residues. Per germline, CDR1 MNHEY and CDR2 SVGAGI.

The V gene is TRBV27, the J gene TRBJ2-5, with TRBD2 matching over 7 bases. Looked up from germline, CDR1 is MNHEY and CDR2 is SMNVEV (reference sequence). The CDR3 loop spans 15 amino acids. Trimming at V came to 1 base and at J to 2 bases, leaving 4 bases not matched to a gene. CDR3 protein: CASSLYGGRQETQYF. The DNA for the CDR3 is TGTGCCAGCAGTTTATACGGGGGGAGGCAAGAGACCCAGTACTTC.

This chain links TRBV6-1 with TRBJ2-7; 14 bases map to TRBD2. The CDR3 contains 14 residues. Per germline, CDR1 MNHNS and CDR2 SASEGT. V gave up 8 bases and J gave up 7 bases; unmatched junction bases: 7. The CDR3 here is CASGGLAGAREQYF. CDR3 DNA: TGTGCCAGCGGGGGACTAGCGGGAGCTAGGGAGCAGTACTTC.